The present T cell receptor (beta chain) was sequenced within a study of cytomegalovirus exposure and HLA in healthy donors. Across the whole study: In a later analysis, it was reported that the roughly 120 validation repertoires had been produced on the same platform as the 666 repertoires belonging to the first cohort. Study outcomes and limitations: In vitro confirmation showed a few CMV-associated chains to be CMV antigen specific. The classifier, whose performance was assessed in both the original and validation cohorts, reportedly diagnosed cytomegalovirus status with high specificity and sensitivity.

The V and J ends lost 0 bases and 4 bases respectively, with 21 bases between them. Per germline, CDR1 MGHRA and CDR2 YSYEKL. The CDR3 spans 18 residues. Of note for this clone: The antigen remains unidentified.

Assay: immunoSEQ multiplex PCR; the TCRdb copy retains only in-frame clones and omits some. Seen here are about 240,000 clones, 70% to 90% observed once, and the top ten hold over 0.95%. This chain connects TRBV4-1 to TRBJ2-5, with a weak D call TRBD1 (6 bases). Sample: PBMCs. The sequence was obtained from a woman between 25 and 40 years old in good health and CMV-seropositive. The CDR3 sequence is CASSQDFLTQGRSETQYF. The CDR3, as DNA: TGCGCCAGCAGCCAAGATTTCCTTACACAGGGCAGGTCAGAGACCCAGTACTTC.